These T cell receptor beta chains were read from a single sample in a study of T cells in localized non-small cell lung cancer. TCRdb keeps only in-frame clones here, not all; method: immunoSEQ multiplex PCR. The sample consists of 50,000 to 75,000 clones, about 90% of them appearing once. The starting material was peripheral blood, obtained before any cancer treatment. The receptors come from a man between 40 and 70 years old with stage I squamous cell lung carcinoma. CDR3s include the opening cysteine and the closing phenylalanine or tryptophan. Fields, in order: J gene, clone size, D gene, V gene, CDR3 protein, CDR3 DNA. The D gene is left open where the match is weak. Clone size is not always given. Where it is, it says once, few, many or a class for expanded clones.

j_gene: TRBJ2-1; abundance: once; d_gene: -; v_gene: TRBV7-2; CDR3aa: CASSLTYNEQFF; CDR3nt: TGTGCCAGCAGCTTAACCTACAATGAGCAGTTCTTC
j_gene: TRBJ2-5; abundance: -; d_gene: TRBD1; v_gene: TRBV5-4; CDR3aa: CASSRGQRDGTQYF; CDR3nt: TGTGCCAGCAGCAGGGGACAGCGAGACGGGACCCAGTACTTC
j_gene: TRBJ2-3; abundance: -; d_gene: TRBD2; v_gene: TRBV4-2; CDR3aa: CASSQDRTSGTDTQYF; CDR3nt: TGTGCCAGCAGCCAAGATAGGACTAGCGGCACAGATACGCAGTATTTT
j_gene: TRBJ2-5; abundance: -; d_gene: TRBD1; v_gene: TRBV5-1; CDR3aa: CASSLGDRGETQYF; CDR3nt: TGCGCCAGCAGCCTCGGGGACAGGGGTGAGACCCAGTACTTC
j_gene: TRBJ2-1; abundance: -; d_gene: -; v_gene: TRBV27; CDR3aa: CASSRRNNEQFF; CDR3nt: TGTGCCAGCAGCCGGCGAAACAATGAGCAGTTCTTC
j_gene: TRBJ2-5; abundance: once; d_gene: -; v_gene: TRBV11-2; CDR3aa: CASTPSPGETQYF; CDR3nt: TGTGCCAGCACCCCGTCGCCGGGTGAGACCCAGTACTTC
j_gene: TRBJ2-7; abundance: -; d_gene: TRBD2; v_gene: TRBV28; CDR3aa: CASSVSGRAYEQYF; CDR3nt: TGTGCCAGCTCGGTTAGCGGGAGAGCCTACGAGCAGTACTTC
j_gene: TRBJ2-7; abundance: -; d_gene: TRBD2; v_gene: TRBV28; CDR3aa: CASTPGGGPYEQYF; CDR3nt: TGTGCCAGCACCCCCGGGGGGGGCCCCTACGAGCAGTACTTC
j_gene: TRBJ2-7; abundance: -; d_gene: TRBD1; v_gene: TRBV27; CDR3aa: CASKAHGTGVYEQYF; CDR3nt: TGTGCCAGCAAGGCCCACGGGACAGGGGTTTACGAGCAGTACTTC
j_gene: TRBJ2-1; abundance: -; d_gene: TRBD2; v_gene: TRBV7-7; CDR3aa: CASSLELAEGSNEQFF; CDR3nt: TGTGCTAGCAGCTTAGAACTAGCGGAGGGAAGCAATGAGCAGTTCTTC
j_gene: TRBJ2-2; abundance: -; d_gene: -; v_gene: TRBV29-1; CDR3aa: CSVDRGGTGELFF; CDR3nt: TGCAGCGTTGACAGGGGGGGCACCGGGGAGCTGTTTTTT
j_gene: TRBJ2-3; abundance: -; d_gene: -; v_gene: TRBV19; CDR3aa: CASRQYSSTDTQYF; CDR3nt: TGTGCCAGTCGACAGTATTCTAGCACAGATACGCAGTATTTT
j_gene: TRBJ2-7; abundance: -; d_gene: -; v_gene: TRBV27; CDR3aa: CASSSTGGFYEQYF; CDR3nt: TGTGCCAGCAGTTCTACCGGGGGCTTCTACGAGCAGTACTTC
j_gene: TRBJ2-1; abundance: -; d_gene: TRBD1; v_gene: TRBV7-9; CDR3aa: CASSFFPGQGRVNEQFF; CDR3nt: TGTGCCAGCAGCTTCTTCCCCGGACAGGGGAGAGTAAATGAGCAGTTCTTC
j_gene: TRBJ1-1; abundance: -; d_gene: -; v_gene: TRBV6-5; CDR3aa: CASSPHDGNTEAFF; CDR3nt: TGTGCCAGCAGCCCTCACGACGGGAACACTGAAGCTTTCTTT
j_gene: TRBJ1-2; abundance: -; d_gene: -; v_gene: TRBV30; CDR3aa: CAWSVRGRGYTF; CDR3nt: TGTGCCTGGAGTGTGAGGGGGAGAGGCTACACCTTC
j_gene: TRBJ2-1; abundance: once; d_gene: TRBD2; v_gene: TRBV25-1; CDR3aa: CASGQNLAGVNEQFF; CDR3nt: TGTGCCAGCGGACAGAATCTAGCGGGAGTGAATGAGCAGTTCTTC
j_gene: TRBJ2-1; abundance: -; d_gene: TRBD2; v_gene: TRBV28; CDR3aa: CASSRLANEQFF; CDR3nt: TGTGCCAGCAGTAGACTAGCGAATGAGCAGTTCTTC
j_gene: TRBJ1-4; abundance: -; d_gene: -; v_gene: TRBV7-2; CDR3aa: CASSLEGQSNEKLFF; CDR3nt: TGTGCCAGCAGCTTAGAGGGGCAATCTAATGAAAAACTGTTTTTT
j_gene: TRBJ2-7; abundance: -; d_gene: TRBD2; v_gene: TRBV29-1; CDR3aa: CSAGLAGDEQYF; CDR3nt: TGCAGCGCAGGACTAGCGGGAGACGAGCAGTACTTC
j_gene: TRBJ1-1; abundance: -; d_gene: -; v_gene: TRBV6-6; CDR3aa: CASSVTQDTEAFF; CDR3nt: TGTGCCAGCAGCGTGACTCAAGACACTGAAGCTTTCTTT
j_gene: TRBJ2-7; abundance: -; d_gene: -; v_gene: TRBV7-2; CDR3aa: CASSSEGPREQYF; CDR3nt: TGTGCCAGCAGCTCGGAGGGCCCCCGCGAGCAGTACTTC
j_gene: TRBJ1-1; abundance: -; d_gene: TRBD1; v_gene: TRBV29-1; CDR3aa: CSVLGQGKAFF; CDR3nt: TGCAGCGTCCTTGGACAGGGGAAAGCTTTCTTT
j_gene: TRBJ2-5; abundance: few; d_gene: TRBD2; v_gene: TRBV7-2; CDR3aa: CASSRTREETQYF; CDR3nt: TGTGCCAGCAGCAGGACTAGGGAAGAGACCCAGTACTTC
j_gene: TRBJ2-1; abundance: -; d_gene: -; v_gene: TRBV7-9; CDR3aa: CASSARGTSNEQFF; CDR3nt: TGTGCCAGCAGCGCTAGAGGGACGAGCAATGAGCAGTTCTTC
j_gene: TRBJ2-1; abundance: once; d_gene: TRBD2; v_gene: TRBV6-5; CDR3aa: CATSRGGEQFF; CDR3nt: TGTGCCACTAGTAGGGGAGGGGAGCAGTTCTTC
j_gene: TRBJ1-6; abundance: few; d_gene: -; v_gene: TRBV19; CDR3aa: CASSIGNSPLHF; CDR3nt: TGTGCCAGTAGTATAGGAAATTCACCCCTCCACTTT
j_gene: TRBJ2-3; abundance: -; d_gene: -; v_gene: TRBV5-4; CDR3aa: CASGERPDTQYF; CDR3nt: TGTGCCAGCGGGGAAAGGCCAGATACGCAGTATTTT
j_gene: TRBJ2-7; abundance: once; d_gene: TRBD1; v_gene: TRBV7-8; CDR3aa: CASSFVGTVYEQYF; CDR3nt: TGTGCCAGCAGTTTCGTGGGGACAGTCTACGAGCAGTACTTC
j_gene: TRBJ1-2; abundance: few; d_gene: -; v_gene: TRBV7-9; CDR3aa: CASSNRQDGYTF; CDR3nt: TGTGCCAGCAGCAATCGACAGGATGGCTACACCTTC
j_gene: TRBJ2-3; abundance: -; d_gene: TRBD2; v_gene: TRBV7-2; CDR3aa: CASRFGAGGTDTQYF; CDR3nt: TGTGCCAGCCGATTCGGAGCGGGAGGCACAGATACGCAGTATTTT
j_gene: TRBJ2-5; abundance: -; d_gene: -; v_gene: TRBV4-1; CDR3aa: CASSQRVASQETQYF; CDR3nt: TGCGCCAGCAGCCAGAGGGTGGCGAGTCAAGAGACCCAGTACTTC
j_gene: TRBJ1-2; abundance: -; d_gene: -; v_gene: TRBV4-1; CDR3aa: CASSQAGNYGYTF; CDR3nt: TGCGCCAGCAGCCAAGCCGGGAACTATGGCTACACCTTC